This entry describes one T cell receptor (beta chain). Its antigen is still unknown. All of the isolated RNA was reverse transcribed, so expressed TCRB transcripts were sequenced. The protocol was immunoSEQ multiplex PCR, while the TCRdb copy is restricted to in-frame clones and leaves out a portion. The sample has around 250,000 clones, roughly 13% seen once. This sample was taken from a study of beta chain features in type 1 diabetes. Whole-study results and caveats: Among all four CD4+ subsets, Type 1 diabetes patients had TCRB CDR3s that were moderately but significantly shorter.

From germline, CDR1 is ENHRY and CDR2 SYGVKD. J lost 6 bases, V lost 4 bases, and 7 bases had no gene match. CDR3 length: 14 residues. The source of this sequence is a young man with type 1 diabetes. The source material was naive CD4+ T cells from blood. The chain combines TRBV10-3 with TRBJ2-5; 8 positions agree with TRBD2. CDR3 amino acids: CAISGRAGEKTQYF. CDR3 coding DNA: TGTGCCATCAGTGGGAGAGCGGGAGAAAAGACCCAGTACTTC.